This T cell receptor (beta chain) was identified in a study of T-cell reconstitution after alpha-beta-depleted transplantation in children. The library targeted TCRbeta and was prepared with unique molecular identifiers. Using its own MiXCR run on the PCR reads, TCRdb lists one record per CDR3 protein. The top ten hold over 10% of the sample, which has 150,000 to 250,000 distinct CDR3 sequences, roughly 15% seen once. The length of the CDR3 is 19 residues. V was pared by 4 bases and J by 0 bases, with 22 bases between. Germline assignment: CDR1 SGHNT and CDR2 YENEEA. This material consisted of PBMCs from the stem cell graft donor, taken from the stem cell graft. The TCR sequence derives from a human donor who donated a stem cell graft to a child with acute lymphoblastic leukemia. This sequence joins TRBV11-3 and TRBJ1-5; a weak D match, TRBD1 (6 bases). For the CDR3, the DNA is TGTGCCAGCAGCTCATTGTTTGCAGGGGATACTTATAGCAATCAGCCCCAGCATTTT. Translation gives CASSSLFAGDTYSNQPQHF.